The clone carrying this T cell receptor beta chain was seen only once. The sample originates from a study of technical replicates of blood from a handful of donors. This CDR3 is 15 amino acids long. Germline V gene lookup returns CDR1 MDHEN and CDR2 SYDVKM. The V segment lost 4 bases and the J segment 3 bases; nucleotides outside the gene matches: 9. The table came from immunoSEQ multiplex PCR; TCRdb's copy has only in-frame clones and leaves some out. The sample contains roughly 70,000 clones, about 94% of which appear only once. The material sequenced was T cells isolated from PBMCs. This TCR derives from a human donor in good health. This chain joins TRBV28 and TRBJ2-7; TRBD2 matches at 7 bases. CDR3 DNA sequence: TGTGCCAGCAGTTCCCCCGCGGGAGAAGGCTACGAGCAGTACTTC. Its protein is CASSSPAGEGYEQYF.